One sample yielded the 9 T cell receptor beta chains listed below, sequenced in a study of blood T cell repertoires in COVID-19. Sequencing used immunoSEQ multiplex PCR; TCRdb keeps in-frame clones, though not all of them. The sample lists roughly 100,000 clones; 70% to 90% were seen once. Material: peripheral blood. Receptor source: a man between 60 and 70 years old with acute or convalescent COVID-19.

The CDR3 coding sequence is TGTGCCAGCAGCTTAGAAGCACAGTGGGCCGGAAACACCATATATTTT. Translation: CASSLEAQWAGNTIYF. The chain couples TRBV7-6 to TRBJ1-3; no reliable D call. In germline, CDR1 is SGHVS, CDR2 FNYEAQ. CDR3 length: 16 residues. V dropped 1 base and J dropped 4 bases, with 14 bases sitting between them.

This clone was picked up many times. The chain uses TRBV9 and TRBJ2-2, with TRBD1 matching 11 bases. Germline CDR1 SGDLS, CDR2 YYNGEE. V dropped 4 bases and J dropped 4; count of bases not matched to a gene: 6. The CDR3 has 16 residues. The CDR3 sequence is CASSLSGTGGTGELFF. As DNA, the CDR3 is TGTGCCAGCAGCCTATCCGGGACAGGGGGCACCGGGGAGCTGTTTTTT.

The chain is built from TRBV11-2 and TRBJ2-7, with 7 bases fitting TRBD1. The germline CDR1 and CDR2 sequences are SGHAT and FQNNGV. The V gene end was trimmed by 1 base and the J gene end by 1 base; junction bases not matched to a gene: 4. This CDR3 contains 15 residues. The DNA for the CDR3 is TGTGCCAGCAGCTTAGGACAGGGTTTTTCCTACGAGCAGTACGTC. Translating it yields CASSLGQGFSYEQYV.

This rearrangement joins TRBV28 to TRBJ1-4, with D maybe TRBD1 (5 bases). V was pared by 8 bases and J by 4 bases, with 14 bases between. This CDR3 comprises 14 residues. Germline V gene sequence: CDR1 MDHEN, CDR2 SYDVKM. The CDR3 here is CASSGGAHNEKLFF. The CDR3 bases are TGTGCCAGCTCGGGCGGGGCCCATAATGAAAAACTGTTTTTT.

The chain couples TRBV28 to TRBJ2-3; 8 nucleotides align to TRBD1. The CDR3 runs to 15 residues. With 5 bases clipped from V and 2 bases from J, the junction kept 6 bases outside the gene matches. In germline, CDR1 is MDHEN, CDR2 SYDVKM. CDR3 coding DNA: TGTGCCAGCAGTCCAGGGACAGGACTCACAGATACGCAGTATTTT. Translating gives CASSPGTGLTDTQYF.

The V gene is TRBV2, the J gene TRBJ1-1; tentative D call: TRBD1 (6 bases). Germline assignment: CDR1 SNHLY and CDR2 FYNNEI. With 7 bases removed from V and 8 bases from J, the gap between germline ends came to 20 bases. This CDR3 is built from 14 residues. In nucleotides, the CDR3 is TGTGCCAGCACGGGACACCCCCCGGGACACGAAGCTTTCTTT. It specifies CASTGHPPGHEAFF.

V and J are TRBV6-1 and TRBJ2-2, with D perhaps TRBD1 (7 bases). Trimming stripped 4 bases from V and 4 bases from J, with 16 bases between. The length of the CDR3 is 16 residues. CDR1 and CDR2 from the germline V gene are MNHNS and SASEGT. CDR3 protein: CASSGSGGRPTGELFF. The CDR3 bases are TGTGCCAGCAGTGGATCAGGGGGGCGACCCACCGGGGAGCTGTTTTTT.

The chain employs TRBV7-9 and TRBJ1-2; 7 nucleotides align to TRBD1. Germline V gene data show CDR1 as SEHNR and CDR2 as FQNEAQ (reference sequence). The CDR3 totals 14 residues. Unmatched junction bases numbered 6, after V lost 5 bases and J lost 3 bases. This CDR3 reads CASSRTGQYYGYTF. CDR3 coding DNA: TGTGCCAGCAGCCGGACAGGACAATACTATGGCTACACCTTC.

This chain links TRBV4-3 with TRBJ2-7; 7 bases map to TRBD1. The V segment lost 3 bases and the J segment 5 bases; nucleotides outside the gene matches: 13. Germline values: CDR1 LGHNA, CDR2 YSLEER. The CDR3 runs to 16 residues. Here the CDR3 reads CASSHPRTGFSHEQYV. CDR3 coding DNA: TGCGCCAGCAGCCACCCTCGGACAGGATTCAGCCACGAGCAGTACGTC.